The present T cell receptor (beta chain) was sequenced within a study of blood T cell repertoires in COVID-19. The sample holds one count of this clone. The V and J ends lost 1 base and 10 bases respectively, with 13 bases between them. Germline CDR1 is SEHNR and CDR2 is FQNEAQ (reference sequence). The CDR3 has 13 residues. Libraries were prepared by immunoSEQ multiplex PCR; TCRdb keeps only in-frame clonotypes and omits some of them. The data hold 200,000 to 250,000 clones, with about 93% observed a single time. Sequenced: PBMCs or T cells enriched from blood (not recorded which). V and J are TRBV7-9 and TRBJ1-1, with TRBD1 as a possible D gene (5 bases). The receptor was isolated from a woman aged 18 to 35 who had recovered from COVID-19. CDR3 loop: CASSLESIGAAFF. In DNA form, the CDR3 reads TGTGCCAGCAGCTTAGAGTCGATAGGGGCAGCTTTCTTT.